This T cell receptor beta chain was captured in a study of T cells in Graves' hyperthyroidism and ophthalmopathy. On the study more broadly: Peripheral blood samples were taken at initial diagnosis, prior to any treatment.

The sample holds many counts of this clonotype. This CDR3 spans 14 amino acids. Germline loops: CDR1 MGHRA, CDR2 YSYEKL. V lost 0 bases and J lost 10, with 13 bases in between. Ophthalmopathy in the patients scored at least 3 on Clinical Activity Score and at least 4 on NOSPECS grade, lasting under 3 months. Exclusion of patients followed from uncontrolled infection, other autoimmune disease, pregnancy or lactation. Amplified TCR beta CDR3 regions derived from RNA transcripts. The HTBI set primed first-round TCR CDR3 RT-PCR. MiXCR, run by TCRdb on the multiplex PCR reads, gives a single entry per CDR3 protein. The sample carries 300,000 to 500,000 distinct CDR3 sequences, around 15% recorded once.

The source is a man between 50 and 59 years old with Graves' ophthalmopathy. The rearrangement joins TRBV4-1 to TRBJ2-1; D tentatively fits TRBD1 or TRBD2 (5 bases each). The sequenced material came from blood. The DNA for the CDR3 is TGCGCCAGCAGCCAAGATCTGGGGGTAGGAGAGCAGTTCTTC. This sequence encodes CASSQDLGVGEQFF.